A single sample is the source of the 7 T cell receptor beta chains below, sequenced in a study of response to subunit inactivated influenza vaccine (dated by TCRdb to the late 2010s). The method was RT-PCR. For sequencing, an Illumina HiSeq 2500 was employed. TCRdb reran the public reads through fastp at Q25 and MiXCR, keeping productive beta chains. Each entry merges the rows of one CDR3 protein and shows their most common DNA and genes. For this sample there are 150,000 to 200,000 distinct CDR3 sequences; about 12% appear just once. 25% to 30% of the sample is in the top ten clones. These records were also assigned to another study, of T cells expressing NK-cell markers. Per that second paper: TCR beta cDNA libraries were made by 5'RACE template switching that added a universal primer site and unique molecular identifiers.

This specimen was CD8+ T cells sorted from PBMCs, taken 12 days after vaccination. Source of these receptors: a man aged 50-60 years who received an inactivated influenza vaccine. Donor details come from another sample of the same person, matched by shared clones.

The rearrangement joins TRBV20-1 to TRBJ2-7, with TRBD2 matching 10 bases. Trimming cost V 6 bases and J 0 bases; bases outside gene matches: 8. Germline-derived CDR1 and CDR2 are DFQATT and SNEGSKA (reference sequence). CDR3 size: 15 residues. The CDR3 DNA reads as TGCAGTGCAAATGGGGCTAGCGGGAGCTCCTACGAGCAGTACTTC. This codes for CSANGASGSSYEQYF.

This clonotype has only a few counts. Written as DNA, the CDR3 is TGTGCCAGCAGCATACAGGGACGGAACACTGAAGCTTTCTTT. Its translation: CASSIQGRNTEAFF. The genes are TRBV5-5 and TRBJ1-1, with D possibly matching TRBD1 (6 bases). Trimming took off 4 bases at V and 1 base at J, with 11 bases between the two ends. Germline CDR1 and CDR2: SGHKS and YYEKEE (reference sequence). The CDR3 extends over 14 amino acids. Complete variable domain (other parts from reference TRBV5-5 and TRBJ1-1): DAGVTQSPTHLIKTRGQQVTLRCSPISGHKSVSWYQQVLGQGPQFIFQYYEKEERGRGNFPDRFSARQFPNYSSELNVNALLLGDSALYLCASSIQGRNTEAFFGQGTRLTVV.

Here the CDR3 reads CASSPRGVAATYEQYF. CDR3 coding DNA: TGCGCCAGCAGCCCGAGGGGGGTAGCGGCCACCTACGAGCAGTACTTC. This chain connects TRBV4-1 to TRBJ2-7; possibly TRBD1 or TRBD2 for D (6 bases each). CDR1 is MGHRA and CDR2 is YSYEKL in the germline V gene. The V end lost 4 bases, the J end lost 2 bases, and 18 bases lay between the germline ends. The CDR3 is made up of 16 amino acids.

V is TRBV7-2 and J is TRBJ2-3, with 7 bases lining up with TRBD1. Germline assignment: CDR1 SGHTA and CDR2 FQGNSA. The CDR3 is 16 residues long. The ends lost 5 bases at V and 6 bases at J; junction bases unmatched: 14. The CDR3 coding sequence is TGTGCCAGCAGCCAAAGGGACAGACCTTTACCCGATACGCAGTATTTT. Protein product: CASSQRDRPLPDTQYF.

This clonotype was found a few times. The chain recombines TRBV7-6 with TRBJ2-7, with 10 bases matching TRBD2. V shed 5 bases, J shed 3 bases, and the junction held 4 bases outside the gene matches. Per the germline V gene, CDR1 is SGHVS and CDR2 is FNYEAQ. The CDR3 totals 14 residues. The CDR3 DNA reads TGTGCCAGCAGCCTGGGGACTAGCGTCTACGAGCAGTACTTC. It codes for CASSLGTSVYEQYF.

The chain uses TRBV6-5 and TRBJ1-1; D gene ambiguous. The CDR3 has 16 amino acids. V gave up 0 bases and J gave up 0 bases, with 11 bases separating them. Germline V gene data show CDR1 as MNHEY and CDR2 as SVGAGI. The CDR3 region has the DNA TGTGCCAGCAGTTACTCGAACTTAGACATGAACACTGAAGCTTTCTTT. This translates into CASSYSNLDMNTEAFF.

This chain links TRBV28 with TRBJ2-2; D is unclear. This CDR3 is built from 14 residues. V lost 3 bases, J lost 1 base, and 6 bases lay in between. The V gene's germline CDR1 is MDHEN and CDR2 SYDVKM. CDR3 nucleotide sequence: TGTGCCAGCAGTTTCTACAGGAACACCGGGGAGCTGTTTTTT. This encodes CASSFYRNTGELFF.